The 19 T cell receptor beta chains in this list originate from one sample, sequenced in a study of regulatory T cells in long-lasting Graves disease. Relying on iRepertoire HTBI primers and Arm-PCR of CDR3 regions, the team built TCR beta libraries. TCRdb called the multiplex PCR reads again in MiXCR, with one record for every CDR3 protein. Of about 290,000 distinct CDR3 sequences listed, 20% to 25% are singletons. Noted time point: persistent/refractory GD, antithyroid drugs over 5 years with positive TRAb. Preparation of the TCR library used RNA extracted from PBMCs. The specimen was peripheral blood mononuclear cells (PBMCs), collected when the disease was refractory, from a patient treated with antithyroid drugs. The origin of the receptors is a female donor with Graves disease.

This clonotype was recorded a few times. The chain links TRBV20-1 to TRBJ2-5; D unresolved. Germline values: CDR1 DFQATT, CDR2 SNEGSKA (reference sequence). Trimming shortened V by 5 bases and J by 3 bases, and 13 bases separated the two germline ends. The CDR3 loop spans 13 amino acids. The CDR3, as DNA: TGCAGTGCTCCCCACCGAAGGGAAGAGACCCAGTACTTC. This translates into CSAPHRREETQYF.

This chain connects TRBV30 to TRBJ2-4; D gene unclear. This CDR3 contains 13 residues. The germline V and J ends were trimmed by 0 bases and 2 bases, with 5 bases remaining between them. Germline assignment: CDR1 GTSNPN and CDR2 SVGIG (reference sequence). CDR3 coding DNA: TGTGCCTGGAGTGTAGACACCAAAAACATTCAGTACTTC. This gives the protein CAWSVDTKNIQYF. Together with reference TRBV30 and TRBJ2-4, the CDR3 gives the full variable domain: SQTIHQWPATLVQPVGSPLSLECTVEGTSNPNLYWYRQAAGRGLQLLFYSVGIGQISSEVPQNLSASRPQDRQFILSSKKLLLSDSGFYLCAWSVDTKNIQYFGAGTRLSVL.

Note on this clonotype: A far larger clone is one nucleotide away, so this likely arose from a read error. The rearrangement joins TRBV28 to TRBJ2-4, with 8 bases fitting TRBD1. The better agreement between TRBJ1-2 and the DNA end casts doubt on the J call. The CDR3 has 17 residues. Germline V gene lookup returns CDR1 MDHEN and CDR2 SYDVKM. Here the CDR3 reads CASSQAGTGYGRDGYTF. CDR3 bases: TGTGCCAGCAGTCAGGCGGGGACAGGATACGGCCGAGATGGCTACACCTTC.

This chain links TRBV20-1 with TRBJ2-3; a weak D match, TRBD2 (6 bases). V lost 4 bases, J lost 2 bases, and 16 bases lay in between. Germline CDR1 reads DFQATT; CDR2 reads SNEGSKA (reference sequence). CDR3 length equals 15 residues. Written as DNA, the CDR3 is TGCAGTGCTATCGTGGCGGGGACCTACACAGATACGCAGTATTTT. It translates to CSAIVAGTYTDTQYF.

This clonotype was seen repeatedly, ten times or more. This chain connects TRBV29-1 to TRBJ1-4, with D unclear. V shed 0 bases and J shed 0 bases, with 5 bases lying between them. Germline lookup yields CDR1 SQVTM and CDR2 ANQGSEA. The CDR3 sequence is 14 residues long. Here the CDR3 reads CSVEDLTTNEKLFF. CDR3 bases: TGCAGCGTTGAAGATCTAACAACTAATGAAAAACTGTTTTTT.

V gene TRBV12-3 or TRBV12-4 combines with J gene TRBJ2-2; D remains unclear. The CDR3 sequence is 14 residues long. Deletions cut 6 bases from V and 6 bases from J, with 14 bases between. The CDR3 DNA is TGTGCCAGCAGGCGCCCAGGAGCCGCCGGGGAGCTGTTTTTT. This translates into CASRRPGAAGELFF.

The chain recombines TRBV30 with TRBJ2-4; no firm D call. V was clipped by 4 bases and J by 0 bases, with 19 bases between them. The germline V gene encodes CDR1 GTSNPN and CDR2 SVGIG (reference sequence). The CDR3 runs to 17 residues. The CDR3: CAWITSKGLKAKNIQYF. Written as DNA, the CDR3 is TGTGCCTGGATTACGAGTAAAGGCCTTAAAGCCAAAAACATTCAGTACTTC.

This clonotype has ten or more counts. This chain links TRBV2 with TRBJ2-5; the D call may be TRBD1 or TRBD2 (5 bases each). V was cut by 7 bases and J by 5 bases, with 14 bases left in between. Looked up from germline, CDR1 is SNHLY and CDR2 is FYNNEI. This CDR3 region has 13 residues. Here the CDR3 DNA reads TGTGCCAGCAAAAGTGGGGGAGCGGAGACCCAGTACTTC. Amino acid sequence: CASKSGGAETQYF.

CDR3 in amino acids: CASSQVGDLYEQYF. For the CDR3, the DNA is TGCGCCAGCAGCCAAGTGGGAGACCTCTACGAGCAGTACTTC. The rearrangement joins TRBV4-1 to TRBJ2-7; D may be TRBD2 (5 bases). CDR3 length: 14 residues. Per the germline V gene, CDR1 is MGHRA and CDR2 is YSYEKL. V was cut by 1 base and J by 3 bases, with 10 bases left in between.

The DNA of the CDR3 is TGCAGTGCTCGTCCTTTCATGGGACAGCAAGAAGAGACCCAGTACTTC. Translated: CSARPFMGQQEETQYF. The gene calls are TRBV20-1 and TRBJ2-5; TRBD1 agrees at 7 bases. This CDR3 is 16 amino acids long. V shed 5 bases and J 3 bases; nucleotides not matched to a gene: 15. Germline CDR1 DFQATT, CDR2 SNEGSKA (reference sequence).

Ten or more counts support this clonotype. The rearrangement joins TRBV7-2 to TRBJ2-7, with 8 bases fitting TRBD2. This CDR3 comprises 15 residues. The trim removed 4 bases at V and 6 bases at J, leaving 11 bases unmatched. Germline V lookup: CDR1 SGHTA, CDR2 FQGNSA. In DNA form, the CDR3 reads TGTGCCAGCAGCTCCGGGGGGGCAGGCGGGTTCGAGCAGTACTTC. It yields the protein CASSSGGAGGFEQYF.

This clonotype turned up a few times. This rearrangement joins TRBV5-1 to TRBJ2-7; 13 bases agree with TRBD2. The CDR3 extends over 16 amino acids. The V segment lost 3 bases and the J segment 6 bases; nucleotides outside the gene matches: 9. Germline lookup yields CDR1 SGHRS and CDR2 YFSETQ. In DNA, the CDR3 is TGCGCCAGCAGCTCCCCAACTAGCGGGAGGGCCGGCGAGCAGTACTTC. This translates into CASSSPTSGRAGEQYF. The full variable domain, rest sourced from reference TRBV5-1 and TRBJ2-7, is KAGVTQTPRYLIKTRGQQVTLSCSPISGHRSVSWYQQTPGQGLQFLFEYFSETQRNKGNFPGRFSGRQFSNSRSEMNVSTLELGDSALYLCASSSPTSGRAGEQYFGPGTRLTVT.

This clonotype was observed at least ten times. CDR3 loop: CASSLLFSTNEKLFF. DNA of the CDR3: TGTGCCAGCAGCCTCCTGTTCAGCACTAATGAAAAACTGTTTTTT. The rearrangement joins TRBV6-1 to TRBJ1-4; D unclear. CDR3 length: 15 amino acids. Trimming took 6 bases from V and 2 from J, leaving 13 bases between them. Germline lookup yields CDR1 MNHNS and CDR2 SASEGT.

This clonotype has only a few counts. The DNA of the CDR3 is TGTGCCAGCAGTTTTGGGTTGGGGGCCATAAATCAGCCCCAGCATTTT. This translates into CASSFGLGAINQPQHF. The V call is TRBV28, the J call TRBJ1-5; a weak D match, TRBD1 (6 bases). Germline loops: CDR1 MDHEN, CDR2 SYDVKM. V lost 3 bases and J 4 bases, leaving 16 bases between the germline ends. The CDR3 sequence is 16 residues long.

The chain couples TRBV5-1 to TRBJ2-7, with TRBD1 matching over 7 bases. This CDR3 has 12 amino acids. The V segment lost 5 bases and the J segment 6 bases; nucleotides outside the gene matches: 5. Per the germline V gene, CDR1 is SGHRS and CDR2 is YFSETQ. The CDR3 here is CASRSGQSEQYF. The DNA of the CDR3 is TGCGCCAGCAGATCGGGACAGAGCGAGCAGTACTTC. Full variable domain (outside the CDR3, taken from reference TRBV5-1 and TRBJ2-7): KAGVTQTPRYLIKTRGQQVTLSCSPISGHRSVSWYQQTPGQGLQFLFEYFSETQRNKGNFPGRFSGRQFSNSRSEMNVSTLELGDSALYLCASRSGQSEQYFGPGTRLTVT.

The table lists this clonotype with many counts. The chain has TRBV10-3 and TRBJ2-2; D is perhaps TRBD1 (5 bases). Germline CDR1 ENHRY, CDR2 SYGVKD. Between the trimmed V and J ends, which lost 4 bases and 0 bases, there was a span of 9 bases. The CDR3 loop spans 15 amino acids. The CDR3 coding sequence is TGTGCCATCAGTGGTCAGGGCCCGAACACCGGGGAGCTGTTTTTT. This encodes CAISGQGPNTGELFF.

The J gene is TRBJ2-2, the V gene TRBV5-4; D remains ambiguous. In germline, CDR1 is SGHNT, CDR2 YYREEE (reference sequence). The CDR3 loop spans 12 amino acids. V was pared by 4 bases and J by 7 bases, with 8 bases between. The DNA of the CDR3 is TGTGCCAGCAGCGACTTATTCGGGGAGCTGTTTTTT. As protein: CASSDLFGELFF.

In this sample, this clonotype turned up many times. The chain couples TRBV13 to TRBJ1-1; a weak D match, TRBD1 (5 bases). Looked up from germline, CDR1 is PRHDT and CDR2 is FYEKMQ (reference sequence). V dropped 5 bases and J dropped 6 bases, with 19 bases sitting between them. The length of the CDR3 is 15 residues. CDR3 DNA sequence: TGTGCCAGCAGCCCCACGCCAGGGTCCCCAGCTGAAGCTTTCTTT. Protein sequence: CASSPTPGSPAEAFF.

The CDR3 bases are TGTGCCATCAGTGCCGTTGCCCGGGAGCAGTACTTC. Its protein is CAISAVAREQYF. This rearrangement joins TRBV10-3 to TRBJ2-7; no reliable D call. The CDR3 totals 12 residues. V lost 4 bases and J lost 7, with 11 bases in between. Per the germline V gene, CDR1 is ENHRY and CDR2 is SYGVKD.